Listed here is a single T cell receptor beta chain. The CDR3 has 16 residues. V trimming: 1 base; J trimming: 6 bases; junction bases outside the gene matches: 9. In germline, CDR1 is LGHDT, CDR2 YNNKEL (reference sequence). This sample was taken from a study of control samples from healthy donors and cancer patients. Repertoires were generated with immunoSEQ multiplex PCR, while TCRdb's copy carries only in-frame clones and drops some. The table has about 49,000 clones, around 94% seen once. Input material: PBMCs. This chain uses TRBV3-1 (or the pseudogene TRBV3-2) with TRBJ1-2; 9 bases align to TRBD1. This TCR was recovered from a man under 40 with colorectal cancer. The DNA of the CDR3 is TGTGCCAGCAGCCAAGGGGACAGGGCCCGCGTCAATGGCTACACCTTC. Residues: CASSQGDRARVNGYTF.